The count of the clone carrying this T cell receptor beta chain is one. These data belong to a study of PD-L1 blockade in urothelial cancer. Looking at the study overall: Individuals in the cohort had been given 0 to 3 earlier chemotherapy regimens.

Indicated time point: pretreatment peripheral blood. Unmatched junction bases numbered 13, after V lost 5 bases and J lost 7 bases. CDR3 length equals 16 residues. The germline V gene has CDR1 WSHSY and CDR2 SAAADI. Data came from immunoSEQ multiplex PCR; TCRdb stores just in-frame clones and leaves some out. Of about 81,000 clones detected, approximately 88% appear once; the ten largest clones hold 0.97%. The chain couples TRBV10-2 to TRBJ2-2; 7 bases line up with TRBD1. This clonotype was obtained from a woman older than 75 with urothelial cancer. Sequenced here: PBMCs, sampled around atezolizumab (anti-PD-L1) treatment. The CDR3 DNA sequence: TGCGCCAGCAGTCAAGATCAGACAGGGCCGGGCGGGGAGCTGTTTTTT. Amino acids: CASSQDQTGPGGELFF.